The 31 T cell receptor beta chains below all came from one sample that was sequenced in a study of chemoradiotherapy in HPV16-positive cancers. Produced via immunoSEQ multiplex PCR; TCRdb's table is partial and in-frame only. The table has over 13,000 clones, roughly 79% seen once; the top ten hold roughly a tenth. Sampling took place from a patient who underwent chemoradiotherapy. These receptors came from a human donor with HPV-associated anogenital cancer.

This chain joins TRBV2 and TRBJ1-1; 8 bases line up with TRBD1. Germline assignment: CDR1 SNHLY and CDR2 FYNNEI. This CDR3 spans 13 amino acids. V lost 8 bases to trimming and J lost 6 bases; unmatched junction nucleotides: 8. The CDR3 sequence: CASQATGVAEAFF. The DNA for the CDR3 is TGTGCCAGCCAAGCGACAGGGGTGGCTGAAGCTTTCTTT.

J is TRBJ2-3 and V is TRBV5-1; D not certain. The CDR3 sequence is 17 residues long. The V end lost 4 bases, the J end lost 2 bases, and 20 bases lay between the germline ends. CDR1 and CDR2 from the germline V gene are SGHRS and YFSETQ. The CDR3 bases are TGCGCCAGCAGCCCCCGGGCTAGTATTGGCTCCACAGATACGCAGTATTTT. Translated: CASSPRASIGSTDTQYF.

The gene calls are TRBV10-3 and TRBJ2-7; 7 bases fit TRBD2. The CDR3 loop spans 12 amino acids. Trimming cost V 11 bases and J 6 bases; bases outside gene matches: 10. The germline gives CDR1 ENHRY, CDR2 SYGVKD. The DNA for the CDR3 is TGTGCCTCCTCGAGGGAGGGCTCCGAGCAGTACTTC. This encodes CASSREGSEQYF.

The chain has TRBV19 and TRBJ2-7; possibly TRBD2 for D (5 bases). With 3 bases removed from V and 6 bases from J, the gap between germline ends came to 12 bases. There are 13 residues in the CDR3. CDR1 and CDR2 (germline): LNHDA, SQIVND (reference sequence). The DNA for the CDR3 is TGTGCCAGTAGTATTCGGACGGCGGGCGAGCAGTACTTC. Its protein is CASSIRTAGEQYF.

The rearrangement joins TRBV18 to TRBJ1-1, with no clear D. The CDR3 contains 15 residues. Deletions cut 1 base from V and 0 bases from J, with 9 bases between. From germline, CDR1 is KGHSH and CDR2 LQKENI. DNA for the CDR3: TGTGCCAGCTCACCACTGAACAGTTTGAACACTGAAGCTTTCTTT. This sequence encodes CASSPLNSLNTEAFF.

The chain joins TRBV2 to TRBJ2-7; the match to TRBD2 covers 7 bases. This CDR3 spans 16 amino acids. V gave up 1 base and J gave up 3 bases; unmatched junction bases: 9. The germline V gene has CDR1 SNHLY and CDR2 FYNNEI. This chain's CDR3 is CASSEGYSGNLYEQYF. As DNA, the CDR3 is TGTGCCAGCAGTGAAGGGTACAGCGGGAACCTCTACGAGCAGTACTTC.

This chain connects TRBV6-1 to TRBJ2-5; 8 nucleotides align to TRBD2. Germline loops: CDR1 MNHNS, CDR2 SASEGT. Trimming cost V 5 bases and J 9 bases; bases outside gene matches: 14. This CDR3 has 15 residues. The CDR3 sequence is CASSSGAGGIGSQYF. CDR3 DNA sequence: TGTGCCAGCAGTTCCGGGGCGGGGGGTATTGGGTCCCAGTACTTC.

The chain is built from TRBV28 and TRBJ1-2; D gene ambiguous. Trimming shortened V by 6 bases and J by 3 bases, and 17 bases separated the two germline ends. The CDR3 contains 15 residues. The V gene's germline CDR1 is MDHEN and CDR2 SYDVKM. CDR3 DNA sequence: TGTGCCAGCAGCAGTTTCTCGGGATCTTACTATGGCTACACCTTC. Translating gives CASSSFSGSYYGYTF.

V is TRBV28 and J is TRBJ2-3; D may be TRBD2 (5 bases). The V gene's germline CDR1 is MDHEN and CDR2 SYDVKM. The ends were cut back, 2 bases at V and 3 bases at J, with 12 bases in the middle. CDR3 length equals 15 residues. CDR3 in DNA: TGTGCCAGCAGTTTAAGCGGACCAAATACAGATACGCAGTATTTT. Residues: CASSLSGPNTDTQYF.

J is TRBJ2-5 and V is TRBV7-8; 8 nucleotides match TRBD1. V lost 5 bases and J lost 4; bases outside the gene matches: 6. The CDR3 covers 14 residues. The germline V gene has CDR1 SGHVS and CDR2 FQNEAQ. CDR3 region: CASSTFQGAETQYF. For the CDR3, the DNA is TGTGCCAGCAGCACCTTTCAGGGGGCAGAGACCCAGTACTTC.

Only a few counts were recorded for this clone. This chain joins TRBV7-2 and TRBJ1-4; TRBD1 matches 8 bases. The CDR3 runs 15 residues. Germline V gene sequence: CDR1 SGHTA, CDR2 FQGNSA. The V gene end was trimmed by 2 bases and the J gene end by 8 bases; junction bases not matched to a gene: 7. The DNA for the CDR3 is TGTGCCAGCAGCTTACCCGGACAGGGTCGGGAAAAACTGTTTTTT. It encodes CASSLPGQGREKLFF.

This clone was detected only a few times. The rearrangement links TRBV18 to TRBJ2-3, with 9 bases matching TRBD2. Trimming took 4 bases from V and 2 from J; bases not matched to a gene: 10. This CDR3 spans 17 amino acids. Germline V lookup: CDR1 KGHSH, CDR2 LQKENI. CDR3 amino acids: CASSRSSAGGLTDTQYF. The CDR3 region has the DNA TGTGCCAGCTCACGTTCCTCAGCGGGGGGACTCACAGATACGCAGTATTTT.

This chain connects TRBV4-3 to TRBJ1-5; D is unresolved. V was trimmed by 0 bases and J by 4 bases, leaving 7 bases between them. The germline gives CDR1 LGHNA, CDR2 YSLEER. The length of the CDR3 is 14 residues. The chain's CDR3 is CASSQDALNQPQHF. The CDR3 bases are TGCGCCAGCAGCCAAGACGCCCTAAATCAGCCCCAGCATTTT.

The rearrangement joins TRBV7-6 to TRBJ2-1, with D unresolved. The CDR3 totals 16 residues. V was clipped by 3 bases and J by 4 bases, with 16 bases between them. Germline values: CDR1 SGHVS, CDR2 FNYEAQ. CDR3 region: CASSFRPLQEYNEQFF. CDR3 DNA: TGTGCCAGCAGCTTTCGCCCTCTTCAGGAATACAATGAGCAGTTCTTC. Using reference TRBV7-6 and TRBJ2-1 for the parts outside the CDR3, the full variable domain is GAGVSQSPRYKVTKRGQDVALRCDPISGHVSLYWYRQALGQGPEFLTYFNYEAQQDKSGLPNDRFSAERPEGSISTLTIQRTEQRDSAMYRCASSFRPLQEYNEQFFGPGTRLTVL.

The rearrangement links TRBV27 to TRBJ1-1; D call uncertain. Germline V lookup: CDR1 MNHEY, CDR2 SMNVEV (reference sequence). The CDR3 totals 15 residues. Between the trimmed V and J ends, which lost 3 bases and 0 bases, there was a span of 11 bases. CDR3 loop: CASSFTSSMNTEAFF. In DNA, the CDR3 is TGTGCCAGCAGTTTCACTTCCTCCATGAACACTGAAGCTTTCTTT.

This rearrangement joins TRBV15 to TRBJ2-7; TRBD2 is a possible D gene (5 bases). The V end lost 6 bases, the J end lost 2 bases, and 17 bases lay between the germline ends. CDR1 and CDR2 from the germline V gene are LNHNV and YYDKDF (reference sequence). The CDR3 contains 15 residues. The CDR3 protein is CATSSGRAGTYEQYF. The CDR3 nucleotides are TGTGCCACCAGTTCGGGAAGGGCGGGTACCTACGAGCAGTACTTC.

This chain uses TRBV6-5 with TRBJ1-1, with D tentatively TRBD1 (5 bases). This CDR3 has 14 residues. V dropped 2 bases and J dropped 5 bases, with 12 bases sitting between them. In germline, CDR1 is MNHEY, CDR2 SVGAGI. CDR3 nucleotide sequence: TGTGCCAGCAGTTACGGGCAGGGAGGGACTGAAGCTTTCTTT. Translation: CASSYGQGGTEAFF.

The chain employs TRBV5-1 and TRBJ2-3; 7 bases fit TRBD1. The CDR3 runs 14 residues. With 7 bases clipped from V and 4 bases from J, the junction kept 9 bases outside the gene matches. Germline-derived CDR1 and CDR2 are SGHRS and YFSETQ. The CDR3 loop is CASAPGQIADTQYF. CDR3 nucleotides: TGCGCCAGCGCTCCGGGACAGATCGCAGATACGCAGTATTTT.

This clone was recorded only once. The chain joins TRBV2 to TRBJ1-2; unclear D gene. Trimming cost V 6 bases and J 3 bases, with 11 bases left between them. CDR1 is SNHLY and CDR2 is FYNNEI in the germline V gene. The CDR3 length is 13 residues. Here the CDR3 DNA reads TGTGCCAGCAGCAGTGACGGAGACTATGGCTACACCTTC. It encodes CASSSDGDYGYTF.

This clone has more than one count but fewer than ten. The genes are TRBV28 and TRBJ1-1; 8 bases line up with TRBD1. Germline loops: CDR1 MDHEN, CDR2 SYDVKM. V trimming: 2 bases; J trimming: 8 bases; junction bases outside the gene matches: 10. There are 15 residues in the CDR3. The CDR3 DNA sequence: TGTGCCAGCAGTTTAAATCCAGGGGGCAAAGGGGAAGCTTTCTTT. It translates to CASSLNPGGKGEAFF.

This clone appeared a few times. Here the CDR3 DNA reads TGCGCCAGCAGCGACCCCGGCAGTAACACTGAAGCTTTCTTT. Amino acid sequence: CASSDPGSNTEAFF. This chain links TRBV5-1 with TRBJ1-1; D is uncertain. Germline lookup yields CDR1 SGHRS and CDR2 YFSETQ. Deletions cut 4 bases from V and 2 bases from J, with 12 bases between. This CDR3 has 14 residues.

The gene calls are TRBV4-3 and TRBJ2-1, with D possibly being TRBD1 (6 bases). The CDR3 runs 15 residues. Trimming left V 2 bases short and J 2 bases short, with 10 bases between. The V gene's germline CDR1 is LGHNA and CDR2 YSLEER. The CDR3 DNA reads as TGCGCCAGCAGCCAAACAGGGATGACCTACAATGAGCAGTTCTTC. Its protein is CASSQTGMTYNEQFF.

CDR3 in DNA: TGCGCCAGCAGTGAGTCGGGCGGGGGGGCGGATGAGCAGTTCTTC. As protein: CASSESGGGADEQFF. The chain is built from TRBV10-2 and TRBJ2-1, with TRBD2 matching 9 bases. Germline CDR1 reads WSHSY; CDR2 reads SAAADI. V dropped 0 bases and J dropped 8; count of bases not matched to a gene: 5. The CDR3 is made up of 15 amino acids.

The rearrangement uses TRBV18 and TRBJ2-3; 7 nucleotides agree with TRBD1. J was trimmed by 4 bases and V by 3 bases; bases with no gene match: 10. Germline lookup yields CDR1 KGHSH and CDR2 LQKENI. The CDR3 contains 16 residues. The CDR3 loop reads CASSPRTGPSADTQYF. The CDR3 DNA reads TGTGCCAGCTCACCTAGGACAGGTCCAAGCGCAGATACGCAGTATTTT. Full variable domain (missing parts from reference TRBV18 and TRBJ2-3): NAGVMQNPRHLVRRRGQEARLRCSPMKGHSHVYWYRQLPEEGLKFMVYLQKENIIDESGMPKERFSAEFPKEGPSILRIQQVVRGDSAAYFCASSPRTGPSADTQYFGPGTRLTVL.

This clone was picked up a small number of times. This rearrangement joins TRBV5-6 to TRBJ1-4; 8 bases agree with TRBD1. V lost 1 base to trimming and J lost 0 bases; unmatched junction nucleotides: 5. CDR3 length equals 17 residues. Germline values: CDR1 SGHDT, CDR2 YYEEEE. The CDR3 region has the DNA TGTGCCAGCAGCTTGCATCCAGGGGGCGCAACTAATGAAAAACTGTTTTTT. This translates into CASSLHPGGATNEKLFF.

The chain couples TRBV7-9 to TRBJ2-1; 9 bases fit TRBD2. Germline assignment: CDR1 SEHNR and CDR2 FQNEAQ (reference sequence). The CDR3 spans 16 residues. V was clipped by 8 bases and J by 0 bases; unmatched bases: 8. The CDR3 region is CASPPSGADSYNEQFF. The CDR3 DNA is TGTGCCAGCCCTCCTAGCGGGGCCGACTCCTACAATGAGCAGTTCTTC.

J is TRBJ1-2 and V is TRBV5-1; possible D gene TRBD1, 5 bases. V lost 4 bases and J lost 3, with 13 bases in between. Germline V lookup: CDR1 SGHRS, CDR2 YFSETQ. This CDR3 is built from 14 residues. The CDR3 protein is CASSPGTADYGYTF. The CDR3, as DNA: TGCGCCAGCAGCCCCGGGACGGCTGACTATGGCTACACCTTC.

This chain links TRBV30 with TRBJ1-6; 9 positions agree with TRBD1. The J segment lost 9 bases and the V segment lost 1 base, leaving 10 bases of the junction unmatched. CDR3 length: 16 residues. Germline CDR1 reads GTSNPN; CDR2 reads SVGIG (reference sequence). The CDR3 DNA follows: TGTGCCTGGAGTGGTCCCGGGACAGGGTCTGGTTCACCCCTCCACTTT. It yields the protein CAWSGPGTGSGSPLHF.

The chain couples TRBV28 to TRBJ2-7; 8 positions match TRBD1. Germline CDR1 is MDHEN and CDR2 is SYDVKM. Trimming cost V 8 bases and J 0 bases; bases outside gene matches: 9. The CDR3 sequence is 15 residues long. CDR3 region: CASEPGTGASYEQYF. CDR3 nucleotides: TGTGCCAGCGAACCCGGGACAGGCGCCTCCTACGAGCAGTACTTC.

The CDR3 loop is CSASAKYGYTF. DNA for the CDR3: TGCAGTGCTAGTGCCAAGTATGGCTACACCTTC. The chain is built from TRBV20-1 and TRBJ1-2; D is unclear. The CDR3 runs 11 residues. CDR1 and CDR2 (germline): DFQATT, SNEGSKA (reference sequence). Trimming removed 3 bases at V and 5 bases at J, with 7 bases between.

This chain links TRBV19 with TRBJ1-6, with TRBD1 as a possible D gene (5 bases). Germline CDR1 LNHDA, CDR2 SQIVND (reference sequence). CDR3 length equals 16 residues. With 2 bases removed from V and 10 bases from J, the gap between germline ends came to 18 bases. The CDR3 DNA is TGTGCCAGTAGTATAATGGGGCGCGGGAGGGGATCACCCCTCCACTTT. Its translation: CASSIMGRGRGSPLHF.